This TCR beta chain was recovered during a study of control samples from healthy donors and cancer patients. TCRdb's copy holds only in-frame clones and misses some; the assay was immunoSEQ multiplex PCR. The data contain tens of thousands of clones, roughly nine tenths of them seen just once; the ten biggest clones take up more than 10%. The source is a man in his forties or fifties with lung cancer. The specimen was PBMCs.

The CDR3 protein is CASSPQFVKGNEAFF. CDR3 coding DNA: TGTGCCAGCTCACCACAGTTTGTGAAGGGCAATGAAGCTTTCTTT. The chain combines TRBV18 with TRBJ1-1; D is unresolved. The germline CDR1 and CDR2 sequences are KGHSH and LQKENI. The V end lost 1 base, the J end lost 7 bases, and 16 bases lay between the germline ends. The CDR3 totals 15 residues.